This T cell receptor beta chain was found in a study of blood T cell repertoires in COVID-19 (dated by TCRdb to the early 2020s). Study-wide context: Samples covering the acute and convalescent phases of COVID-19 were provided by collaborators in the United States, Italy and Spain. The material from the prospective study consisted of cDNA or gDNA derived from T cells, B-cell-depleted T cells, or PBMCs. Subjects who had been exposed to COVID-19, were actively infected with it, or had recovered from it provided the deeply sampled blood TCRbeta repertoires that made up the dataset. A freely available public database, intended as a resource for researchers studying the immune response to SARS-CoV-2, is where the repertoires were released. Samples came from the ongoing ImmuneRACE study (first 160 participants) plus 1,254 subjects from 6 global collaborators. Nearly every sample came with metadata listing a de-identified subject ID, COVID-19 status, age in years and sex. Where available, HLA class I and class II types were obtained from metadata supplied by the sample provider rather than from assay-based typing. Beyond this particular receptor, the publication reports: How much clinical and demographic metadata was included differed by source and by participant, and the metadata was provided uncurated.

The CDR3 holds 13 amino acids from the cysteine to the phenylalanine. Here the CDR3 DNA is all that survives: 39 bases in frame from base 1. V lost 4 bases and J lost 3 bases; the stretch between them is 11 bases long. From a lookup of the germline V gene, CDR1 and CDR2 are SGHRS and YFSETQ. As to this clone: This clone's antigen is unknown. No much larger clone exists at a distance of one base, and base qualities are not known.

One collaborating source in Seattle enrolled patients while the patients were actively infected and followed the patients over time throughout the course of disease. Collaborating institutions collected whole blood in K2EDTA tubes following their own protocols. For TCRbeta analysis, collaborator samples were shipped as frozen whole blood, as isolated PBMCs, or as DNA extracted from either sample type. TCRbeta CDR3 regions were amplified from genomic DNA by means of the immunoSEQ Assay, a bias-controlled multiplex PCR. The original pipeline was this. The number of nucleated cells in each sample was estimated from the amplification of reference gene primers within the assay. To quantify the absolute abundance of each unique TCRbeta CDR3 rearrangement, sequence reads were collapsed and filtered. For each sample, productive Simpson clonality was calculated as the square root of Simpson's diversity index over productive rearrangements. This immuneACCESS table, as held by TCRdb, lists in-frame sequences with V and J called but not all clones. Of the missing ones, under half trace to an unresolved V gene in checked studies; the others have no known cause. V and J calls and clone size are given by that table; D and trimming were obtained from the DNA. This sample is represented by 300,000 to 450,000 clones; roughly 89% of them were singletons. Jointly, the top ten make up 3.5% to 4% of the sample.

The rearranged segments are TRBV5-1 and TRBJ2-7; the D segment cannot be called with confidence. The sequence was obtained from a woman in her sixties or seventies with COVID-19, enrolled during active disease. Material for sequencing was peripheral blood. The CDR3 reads CASSIQGDYEQYF. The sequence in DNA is TGCGCCAGCAGCATTCAAGGAGACTACGAGCAGTACTTC.